The source of this T cell receptor beta chain is a study of CD8 T cells in ankylosing spondylitis. Findings and caveats of the study: Apparently characteristic of ankylosing spondylitis blood was a TCR beta motif (under ten highly homologous variants). Peripheral blood samples showed relatively rare disease-linked clones, and these clones were CD8+. Both synovial fluid and blood in reactive arthritis had previously been reported to carry some motif variants.

V shed 0 bases and J shed 1 base, with 9 bases lying between them. The CDR3 is 15 amino acids. Germline V CDR1 and CDR2: SGHRS, YFSETQ. On this clonotype itself: Its antigen is still unknown.

TCRdb used MiXCR to reprocess the 5' RACE reads, holding one entry per CDR3 protein. The table lists 340,000 or so distinct CDR3 sequences, about 14% of them singletons. The sequenced sample was blood, either unsorted or a sorted T cell fraction (not recorded which). This TCR was sampled from a male donor with ankylosing spondylitis or in good health (not recorded which). This chain connects TRBV5-1 to TRBJ2-3; weak D call: TRBD2 (5 bases). In DNA, the CDR3 is TGCGCCAGCAGCTTGGAGCGGACCCGCACAGATACGCAGTATTTT. It encodes CASSLERTRTDTQYF.